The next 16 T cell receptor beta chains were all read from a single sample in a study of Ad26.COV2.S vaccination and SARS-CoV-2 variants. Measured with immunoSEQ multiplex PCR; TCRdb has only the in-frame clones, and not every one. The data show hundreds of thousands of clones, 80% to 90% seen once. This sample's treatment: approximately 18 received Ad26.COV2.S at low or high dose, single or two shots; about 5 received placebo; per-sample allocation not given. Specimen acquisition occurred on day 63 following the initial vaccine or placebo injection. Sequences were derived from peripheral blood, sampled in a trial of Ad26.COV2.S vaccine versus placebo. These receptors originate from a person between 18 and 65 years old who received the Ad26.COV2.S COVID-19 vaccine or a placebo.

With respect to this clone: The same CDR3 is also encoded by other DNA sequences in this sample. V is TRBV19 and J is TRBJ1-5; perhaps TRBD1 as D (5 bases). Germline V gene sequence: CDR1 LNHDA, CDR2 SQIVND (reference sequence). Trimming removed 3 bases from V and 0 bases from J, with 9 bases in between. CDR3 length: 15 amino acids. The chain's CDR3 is CASSIGGVSNQPQHF. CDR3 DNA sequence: TGTGCCAGTAGTATTGGGGGTGTTAGCAATCAGCCCCAGCATTTT.

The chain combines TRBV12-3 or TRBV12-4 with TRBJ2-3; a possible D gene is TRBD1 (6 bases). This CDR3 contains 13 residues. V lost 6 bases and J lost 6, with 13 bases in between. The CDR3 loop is CASSYQGLDTQYF. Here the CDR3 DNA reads TGTGCCAGCAGCTACCAGGGGTTGGATACGCAGTATTTT.

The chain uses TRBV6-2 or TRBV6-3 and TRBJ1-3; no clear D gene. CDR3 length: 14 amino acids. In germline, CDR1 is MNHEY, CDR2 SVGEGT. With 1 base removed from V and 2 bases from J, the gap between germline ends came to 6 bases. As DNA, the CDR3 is TGTGCCAGCAGTTACTACGGCGCTGGAAACACCATATATTTT. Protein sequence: CASSYYGAGNTIYF.

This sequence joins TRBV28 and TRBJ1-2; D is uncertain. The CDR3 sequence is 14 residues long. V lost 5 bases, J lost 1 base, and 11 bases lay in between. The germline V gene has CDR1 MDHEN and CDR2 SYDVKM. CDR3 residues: CASSMTLLNYGYTF. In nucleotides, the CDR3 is TGTGCCAGCAGTATGACACTTCTTAACTATGGCTACACCTTC.

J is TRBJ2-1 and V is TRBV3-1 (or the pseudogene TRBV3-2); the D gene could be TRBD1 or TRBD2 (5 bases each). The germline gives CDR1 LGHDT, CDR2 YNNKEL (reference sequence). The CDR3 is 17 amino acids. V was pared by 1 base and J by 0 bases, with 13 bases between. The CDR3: CASSQGRAGTSYNEQFF. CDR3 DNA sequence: TGTGCCAGCAGCCAAGGCCGGGCAGGGACCTCCTACAATGAGCAGTTCTTC.

The CDR3 sequence is CASSAPGQGNEQFF. Written as DNA, the CDR3 is TGTGCCAGCAGCGCTCCGGGACAGGGGAATGAGCAGTTCTTC. The V and J genes are TRBV5-4 and TRBJ2-1; TRBD1 matches 10 bases. The length of the CDR3 is 14 residues. The J segment lost 7 bases and the V segment lost 4 bases, leaving 5 bases of the junction unmatched. From germline, CDR1 is SGHNT and CDR2 YYREEE (reference sequence).

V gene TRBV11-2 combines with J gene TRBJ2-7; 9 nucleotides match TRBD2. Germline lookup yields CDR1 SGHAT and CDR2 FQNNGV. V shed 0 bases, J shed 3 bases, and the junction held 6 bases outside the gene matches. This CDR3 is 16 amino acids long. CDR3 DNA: TGTGCCAGCAGCTTAGATCTAGCGGGGATCCTCTACGAGCAGTACTTC. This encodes CASSLDLAGILYEQYF.

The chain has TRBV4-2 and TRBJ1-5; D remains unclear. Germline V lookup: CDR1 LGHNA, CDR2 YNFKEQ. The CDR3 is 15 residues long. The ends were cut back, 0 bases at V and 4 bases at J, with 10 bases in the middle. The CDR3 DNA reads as TGTGCCAGCAGCCAAGAGAACAGCCTTAATCAGCCCCAGCATTTT. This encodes CASSQENSLNQPQHF.

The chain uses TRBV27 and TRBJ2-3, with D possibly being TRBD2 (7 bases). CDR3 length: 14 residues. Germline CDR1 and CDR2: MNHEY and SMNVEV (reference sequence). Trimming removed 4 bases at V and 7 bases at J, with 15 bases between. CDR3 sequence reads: CASSYGRGVNTQYF. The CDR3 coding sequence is TGTGCCAGCAGTTATGGGAGGGGGGTGAATACGCAGTATTTT.

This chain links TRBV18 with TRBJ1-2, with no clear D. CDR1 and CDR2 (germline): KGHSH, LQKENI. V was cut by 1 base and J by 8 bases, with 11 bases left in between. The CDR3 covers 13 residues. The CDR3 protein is CASSPQGVEGYTF. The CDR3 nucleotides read TGTGCCAGCTCACCACAGGGAGTGGAAGGCTACACCTTC. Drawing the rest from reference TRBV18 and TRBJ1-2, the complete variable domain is NAGVMQNPRHLVRRRGQEARLRCSPMKGHSHVYWYRQLPEEGLKFMVYLQKENIIDESGMPKERFSAEFPKEGPSILRIQQVVRGDSAAYFCASSPQGVEGYTFGSGTRLTVV.

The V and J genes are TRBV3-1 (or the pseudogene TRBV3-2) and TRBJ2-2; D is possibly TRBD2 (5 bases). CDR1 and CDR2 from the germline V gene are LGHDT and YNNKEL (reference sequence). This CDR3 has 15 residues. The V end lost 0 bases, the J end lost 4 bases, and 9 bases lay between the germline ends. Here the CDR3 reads CASSQDDYFTGELFF. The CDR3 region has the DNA TGTGCCAGCAGCCAAGATGACTATTTCACCGGGGAGCTGTTTTTT.

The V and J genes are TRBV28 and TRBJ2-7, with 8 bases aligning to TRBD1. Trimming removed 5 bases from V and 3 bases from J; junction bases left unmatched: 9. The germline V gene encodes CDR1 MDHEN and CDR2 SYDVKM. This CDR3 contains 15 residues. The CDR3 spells CASSPPRDRYYEQYF. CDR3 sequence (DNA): TGTGCCAGCAGTCCGCCTCGGGACAGGTACTACGAGCAGTACTTC.

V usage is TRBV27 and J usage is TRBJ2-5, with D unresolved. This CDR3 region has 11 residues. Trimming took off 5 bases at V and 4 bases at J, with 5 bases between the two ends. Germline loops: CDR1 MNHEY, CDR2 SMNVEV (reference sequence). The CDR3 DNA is TGTGCCAGCAGTCGACGAGAGACCCAGTACTTC. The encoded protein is CASSRRETQYF.

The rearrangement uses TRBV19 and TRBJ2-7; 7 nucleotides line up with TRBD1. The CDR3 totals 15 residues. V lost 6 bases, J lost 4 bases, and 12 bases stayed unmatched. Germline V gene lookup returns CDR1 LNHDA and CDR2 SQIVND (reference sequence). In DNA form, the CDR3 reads TGTGCCAGTAGCAAGGCCGAGGGGGCTGGGTACGAGCAGTACTTC. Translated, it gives CASSKAEGAGYEQYF.

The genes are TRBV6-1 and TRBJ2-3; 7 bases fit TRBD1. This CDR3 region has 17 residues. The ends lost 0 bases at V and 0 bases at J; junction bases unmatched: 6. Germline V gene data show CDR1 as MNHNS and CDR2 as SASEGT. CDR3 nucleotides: TGTGCCAGCAGTGAAGCTGGGGGACAGCTTAGCACAGATACGCAGTATTTT. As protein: CASSEAGGQLSTDTQYF.

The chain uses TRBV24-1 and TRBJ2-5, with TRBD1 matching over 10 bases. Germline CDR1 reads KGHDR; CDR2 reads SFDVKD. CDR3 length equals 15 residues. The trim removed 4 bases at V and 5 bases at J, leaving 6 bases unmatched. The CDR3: CATSDPGGQGETQYF. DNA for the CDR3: TGTGCCACCAGTGACCCGGGGGGACAGGGGGAGACCCAGTACTTC.